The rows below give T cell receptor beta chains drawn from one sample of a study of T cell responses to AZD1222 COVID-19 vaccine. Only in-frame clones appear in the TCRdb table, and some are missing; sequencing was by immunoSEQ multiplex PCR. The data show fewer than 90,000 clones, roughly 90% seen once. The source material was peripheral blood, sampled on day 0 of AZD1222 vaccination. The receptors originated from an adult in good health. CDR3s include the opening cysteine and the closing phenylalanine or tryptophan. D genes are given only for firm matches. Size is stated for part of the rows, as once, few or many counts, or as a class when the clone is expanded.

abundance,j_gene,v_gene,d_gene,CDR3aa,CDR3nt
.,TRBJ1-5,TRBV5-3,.,CARSLPRGNQPQHF,TGTGCCAGAAGCTTGCCTAGGGGCAATCAGCCCCAGCATTTT
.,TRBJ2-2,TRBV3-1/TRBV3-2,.,CASSHSGNTGELFF,TGTGCCAGCAGCCACAGCGGGAACACCGGGGAGCTGTTTTTT
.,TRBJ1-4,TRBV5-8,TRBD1,CASSPGQGDGGEKLFF,TGTGCCAGCAGCCCCGGGCAGGGGGACGGGGGTGAAAAACTGTTTTTT
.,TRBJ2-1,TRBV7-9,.,CASSSRTGRIINEQFF,TGTGCCAGCAGCTCCCGTACTGGACGGATAATCAATGAGCAGTTCTTC
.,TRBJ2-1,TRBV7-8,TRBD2,CASSARRGGSSYNEQFF,TGTGCCAGCAGCGCACGACGCGGGGGTAGCTCCTACAATGAGCAGTTCTTC
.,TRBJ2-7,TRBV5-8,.,CASTFVYEQYF,TGTGCCAGCACCTTTGTCTACGAGCAGTACTTC
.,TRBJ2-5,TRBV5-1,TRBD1,CASSLEGQGQETQYF,TGCGCCAGCAGCTTGGAAGGACAGGGGCAAGAGACCCAGTACTTC
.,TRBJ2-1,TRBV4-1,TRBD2,CASSQVEGRGEQFF,TGCGCCAGCAGCCAAGTGGAGGGGAGGGGTGAGCAGTTCTTC
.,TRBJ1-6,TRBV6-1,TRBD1,CASSERGRDSLPLHF,TGTGCCAGCAGTGAAAGGGGGCGGGACAGCTTACCCCTCCACTTT
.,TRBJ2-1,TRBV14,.,CASSPSGGSEQFF,TGTGCCAGCAGTCCCTCAGGTGGGAGCGAGCAGTTCTTC
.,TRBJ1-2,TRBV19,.,CASRRTFTQLGYGYTF,TGTGCCAGTAGGAGGACCTTCACCCAATTGGGGTATGGCTACACCTTC
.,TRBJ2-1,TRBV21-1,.,CASSPLAGKPGPPLNEQFF,TGTGCCAGCAGCCCCCTTGCGGGGAAACCGGGACCCCCCTTAAATGAGCAGTTCTTC
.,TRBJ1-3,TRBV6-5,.,CASTPSWGDTIYF,TGTGCCAGCACCCCAAGCTGGGGGGACACCATATATTTT
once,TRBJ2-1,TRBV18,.,CASSLAEGVGEQFF,TGTGCCAGCTCACTTGCCGAAGGGGTTGGTGAGCAGTTCTTC
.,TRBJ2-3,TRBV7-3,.,CASSPRGGISTDTQYF,TGTGCCAGCAGCCCCCGGGGCGGGATTAGCACAGATACGCAGTATTTT
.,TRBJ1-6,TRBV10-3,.,CAISESLLSGSPLHF,TGTGCCATCAGTGAGTCGCTTTTATCGGGCTCACCCCTCCACTTT
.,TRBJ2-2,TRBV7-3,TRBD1,CASSLFGVGTGYTGELFF,TGTGCCAGCAGCTTATTTGGGGTCGGGACAGGGTACACCGGGGAGCTGTTTTTT
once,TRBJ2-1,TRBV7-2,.,CASSLGVTLNEQFF,TGTGCCAGCAGCTTAGGGGTGACACTCAATGAGCAGTTCTTC
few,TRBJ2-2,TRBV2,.,CASYLGPTQAGELFF,TGTGCCAGCTACCTTGGGCCCACCCAGGCCGGGGAGCTGTTTTTT
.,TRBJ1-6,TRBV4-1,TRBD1,CASSHPRTGNSPLHF,TGCGCCAGCAGCCACCCTAGGACAGGGAATTCACCCCTCCACTTT
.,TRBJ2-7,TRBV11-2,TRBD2,CASSPRGGGSFYEQYF,TGTGCCAGCAGCCCAAGAGGAGGCGGGAGTTTCTACGAGCAGTACTTC
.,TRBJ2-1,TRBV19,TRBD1,CASNLGQIHGEQFF,TGTGCCAGTAATTTGGGACAGATCCATGGCGAGCAGTTCTTC
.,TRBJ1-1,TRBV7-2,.,CASSLQGGKTEAFF,TGTGCCAGCAGCTTACAAGGGGGTAAAACTGAAGCTTTCTTT
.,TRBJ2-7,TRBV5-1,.,CASSLESGSLTSSYEQYF,TGCGCCAGCAGCTTGGAGTCAGGGTCCCTAACAAGCTCCTACGAGCAGTACTTC
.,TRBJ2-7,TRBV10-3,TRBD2,CAISEREREQYF,TGTGCCATCAGCGAGCGGGAGAGAGAGCAGTACTTC
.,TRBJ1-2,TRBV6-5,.,CASYNWENYGYTF,TGTGCCAGTTACAATTGGGAAAACTATGGCTACACCTTC
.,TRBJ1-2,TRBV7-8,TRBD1,CASSQTGQGAYGYTF,TGTGCCAGCAGCCAAACGGGACAGGGGGCGTATGGCTACACCTTC
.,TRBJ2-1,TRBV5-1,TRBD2,CASRFPGLAGESDYNEQFF,TGCGCCAGCAGATTCCCGGGACTAGCGGGAGAGAGTGATTACAATGAGCAGTTCTTC
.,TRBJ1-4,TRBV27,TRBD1,CASSQQGYNEKLFF,TGTGCCAGCAGCCAACAGGGGTACAATGAAAAACTGTTTTTT
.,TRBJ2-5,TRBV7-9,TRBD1,CASSIIYRGPQETQYF,TGTGCCAGCAGCATAATCTACAGGGGGCCTCAAGAGACCCAGTACTTC
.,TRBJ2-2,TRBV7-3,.,CASRWGSDDGELFF,TGTGCCAGCCGTTGGGGGAGTGACGACGGGGAGCTGTTTTTT
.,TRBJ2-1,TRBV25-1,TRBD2,CASSLAGGPLGNEQFF,TGTGCCAGCAGTCTAGCGGGAGGGCCCCTGGGGAATGAGCAGTTCTTC
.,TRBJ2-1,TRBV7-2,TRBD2,CASSFGRESYEQFF,TGTGCCAGCAGCTTTGGGCGGGAGAGCTATGAGCAGTTCTTC
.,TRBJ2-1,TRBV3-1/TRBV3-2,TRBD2,CASSQDPTSGIGWDNEQFF,TGTGCCAGCAGCCAAGACCCGACTAGCGGGATAGGTTGGGACAATGAGCAGTTCTTC
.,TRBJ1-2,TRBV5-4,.,CASREGGGGDYGYTF,TGTGCCAGCAGGGAGGGCGGCGGGGGCGACTATGGCTACACCTTC
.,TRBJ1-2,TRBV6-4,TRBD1,CASSGPDRGPANYGYTF,TGTGCCAGCAGTGGTCCAGACAGGGGACCAGCGAACTATGGCTACACCTTC
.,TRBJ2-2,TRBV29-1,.,CSVDKTNTGELFF,TGCAGCGTTGACAAGACTAACACCGGGGAGCTGTTTTTT
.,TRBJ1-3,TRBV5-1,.,CASSTEGDTIYF,TGCGCCAGCAGCACGGAGGGGGACACCATATATTTT
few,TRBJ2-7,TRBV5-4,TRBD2,CASSSMGLAGITYEQYF,TGTGCCAGCAGCTCGATGGGGCTAGCGGGAATAACCTACGAGCAGTACTTC
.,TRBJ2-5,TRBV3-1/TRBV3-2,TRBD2,CASSQGRLAVLQETQYF,TGTGCCAGCAGCCAAGGTCGACTAGCGGTTCTCCAAGAGACCCAGTACTTC
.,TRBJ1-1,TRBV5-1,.,CASSLAQNTEAFF,TGCGCCAGCAGCTTGGCCCAGAATACTGAAGCTTTCTTT
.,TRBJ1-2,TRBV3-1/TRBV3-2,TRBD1,CASSLGQVDYGYTF,TGTGCCAGCAGCTTGGGACAGGTTGACTATGGCTACACCTTC
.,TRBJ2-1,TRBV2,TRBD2,CASSEVSGSYNEQFF,TGTGCCAGCAGTGAGGTGAGCGGGAGTTACAATGAGCAGTTCTTC
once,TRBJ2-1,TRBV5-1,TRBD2,CASSGTLGAGGNEQFF,TGCGCCAGCAGCGGCACCCTTGGCGCGGGAGGAAATGAGCAGTTCTTC
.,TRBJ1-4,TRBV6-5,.,CASSYSTVYEKLFF,TGTGCCAGCAGTTACTCGACCGTTTACGAAAAACTGTTTTTT
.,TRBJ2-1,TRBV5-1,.,CASSLLPGEFNEQFF,TGCGCCAGCAGCTTGTTGCCGGGAGAATTTAATGAGCAGTTCTTC
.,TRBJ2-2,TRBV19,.,CASTYYRGGNGELFF,TGTGCCAGTACCTACTACAGGGGAGGTAACGGGGAGCTGTTTTTT
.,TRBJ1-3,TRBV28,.,CASSLTPSSGNTIYF,TGTGCCAGCAGTTTAACGCCGTCCTCTGGAAACACCATATATTTT
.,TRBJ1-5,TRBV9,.,CASSADAGAGPQHF,TGTGCCAGCAGCGCCGACGCCGGTGCGGGGCCCCAGCATTTT
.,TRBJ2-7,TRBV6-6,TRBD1,CASSTRQGTSYEQYF,TGTGCCAGCAGTACGAGACAGGGCACTTCCTACGAGCAGTACTTC
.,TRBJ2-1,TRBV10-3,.,CALGRGLRNEQFF,TGTGCCCTAGGGAGAGGGCTGAGAAATGAGCAGTTCTTC
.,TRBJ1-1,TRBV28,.,CASSLTLVEAFF,TGTGCCAGCAGTTTAACTTTGGTTGAAGCTTTCTTT
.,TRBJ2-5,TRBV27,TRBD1,CASSGTGILETQYF,TGTGCCAGCAGCGGGACAGGGATTTTAGAGACCCAGTACTTC
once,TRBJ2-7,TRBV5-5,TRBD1,CASSLPGGGEQYF,TGTGCCAGCAGCTTGCCAGGGGGCGGCGAGCAGTACTTC
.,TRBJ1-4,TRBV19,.,CASRPNTPESNEKLFF,TGTGCCAGTAGACCCAATACCCCGGAGTCTAATGAAAAACTGTTTTTT
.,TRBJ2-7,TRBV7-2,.,CASSRGPHREQYF,TGTGCCAGCAGTCGCGGACCCCATAGGGAGCAGTACTTC
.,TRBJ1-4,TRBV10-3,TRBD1,CATNAGTGNEKLFF,TGTGCCACCAACGCTGGGACAGGGAACGAAAAACTGTTTTTT